These 15 T cell receptor beta chains were all obtained from the same sample, sequenced in a study of cytomegalovirus exposure and HLA in healthy donors. PCR involved 60 Vbeta and 13 Jbeta primers. Using immunoSEQ multiplex PCR, the repertoire was profiled, and TCRdb retains in-frame clones only, with some absent. The sample records more than 150,000 clones, just under 80% being singletons. The sequenced sample consisted of PBMCs. Receptor source: a middle-aged woman in good health and CMV-seropositive.

This clone was detected only once. V is TRBV5-1 and J is TRBJ1-1, with TRBD1 matching 7 bases. Germline CDR1 and CDR2: SGHRS and YFSETQ. V lost 1 base to trimming and J lost 4 bases; unmatched junction nucleotides: 1. The CDR3 consists of 13 residues. CDR3 sequence: CASSLRTGTEAFF. DNA for the CDR3: TGCGCCAGCAGCTTGAGGACAGGCACTGAAGCTTTCTTT.

The CDR3: CAISEGTDYGYTF. CDR3 bases: TGTGCCATCAGTGAAGGAACAGACTATGGCTACACCTTC. This chain joins TRBV10-3 and TRBJ1-2; D gene unclear. The CDR3 contains 13 residues. Between the trimmed V and J ends, which lost 3 bases and 3 bases, there was a span of 8 bases. Germline V gene sequence: CDR1 ENHRY, CDR2 SYGVKD.

This clone was seen a handful of times. This chain uses TRBV4-2 with TRBJ1-1; 8 nucleotides align to TRBD1. Germline V gives CDR1 LGHNA, CDR2 YNFKEQ. V was clipped by 10 bases and J by 0 bases; unmatched bases: 7. CDR3 length: 14 residues. The DNA for the CDR3 is TGTGCCACTCGGACAGGGACCATGAACACTGAAGCTTTCTTT. Its translation: CATRTGTMNTEAFF.

The chain is built from TRBV6-5 and TRBJ1-1; 7 bases line up with TRBD1. Germline V lookup: CDR1 MNHEY, CDR2 SVGAGI. The CDR3 runs 13 residues. V lost 4 bases, J lost 7 bases, and 6 bases stayed unmatched. The CDR3: CASSSGTAFEAFF. The CDR3 coding sequence is TGTGCCAGCAGTTCCGGGACAGCCTTTGAAGCTTTCTTT.

This clone was picked up a small number of times. The rearrangement joins TRBV10-3 to TRBJ2-6; 8 nucleotides line up with TRBD1. The CDR3 spans 15 residues. Germline values: CDR1 ENHRY, CDR2 SYGVKD. V gave up 9 bases and J gave up 0 bases; unmatched junction bases: 4. In DNA form, the CDR3 reads TGTGCCATTCTAACAGGGGGCTCTGGGGCCAACGTCCTGACTTTC. Its translation is CAILTGGSGANVLTF.

This clone was seen a single time. This chain connects TRBV4-1 to TRBJ1-1; D is perhaps TRBD1 (5 bases). The CDR3 is 10 amino acids. Germline assignment: CDR1 MGHRA and CDR2 YSYEKL. The CDR3 region has the DNA TGCGCGGCAGGGAGGACTGAAGCTTTCTTT. It translates to CAAGRTEAFF.

In its sample, this clone was seen once. This chain links TRBV19 with TRBJ1-1; 9 bases line up with TRBD1. The CDR3 runs to 14 residues. Trimming took 5 bases from V and 5 from J; bases not matched to a gene: 6. CDR1 LNHDA and CDR2 SQIVND come from the germline V gene (reference sequence). The CDR3 loop reads CASSEGQGWTEAFF. The DNA of the CDR3 is TGTGCCAGTAGTGAGGGACAGGGATGGACTGAAGCTTTCTTT.

In this sample, this clone turned up a few times. This chain joins TRBV21-1 and TRBJ2-1; TRBD2 is the table's D call, not checked against the DNA. TRBV21-1 constitutes a pseudogene. The CDR3 totals 17 residues. Written as DNA, the CDR3 is TGTGCCAGCAGCAAAGCCCCCGGGAGGATCTTCTACAATGAGCAGTTCTTC. It codes for CASSKAPGRIFYNEQFF.

The chain employs TRBV2 and TRBJ2-5; 10 nucleotides agree with TRBD2. With the DNA end fitting TRBJ2-7 better, the J assignment may be wrong. The CDR3 is 16 residues long. Germline V gene data show CDR1 as SNHLY and CDR2 as FYNNEI. The CDR3 loop reads CASKRVPGTSEHEQYF. The CDR3 coding sequence is TGTGCCAGCAAGAGGGTTCCCGGGACTAGCGAGCACGAGCAGTACTTC.

The genes are TRBV27 and TRBJ1-1; the D is unclear. The CDR3 has 17 residues. The V end was cut by 0 bases, the J end by 5 bases, with 19 bases between. The germline CDR1 and CDR2 sequences are MNHEY and SMNVEV (reference sequence). CDR3 in DNA: TGTGCCAGCAGTTTATCGAGGCCGCGGTCCAGAGGGACTGAAGCTTTCTTT. The encoded protein is CASSLSRPRSRGTEAFF.

V usage is TRBV7-9 and J usage is TRBJ2-5; D ambiguous. Germline V gives CDR1 SEHNR, CDR2 FQNEAQ (reference sequence). The CDR3 has 12 amino acids. Trimming removed 5 bases from V and 5 bases from J, with 9 bases in between. CDR3 protein: CASSPSAETQYF. The DNA for the CDR3 is TGTGCCAGCAGCCCGAGTGCCGAGACCCAGTACTTC.

V gene TRBV10-2 combines with J gene TRBJ1-4; tentative D call: TRBD1 (6 bases). The V end lost 6 bases, the J end lost 1 base, and 9 bases lay between the germline ends. Germline loops: CDR1 WSHSY, CDR2 SAAADI. The CDR3 spans 14 residues. The CDR3 sequence: CASRNRETNEKLFF. The CDR3, as DNA: TGCGCCAGCAGAAACAGGGAAACTAATGAAAAACTGTTTTTT.

The chain carries TRBV27 and TRBJ1-5; no clear D. Germline V gene lookup returns CDR1 MNHEY and CDR2 SMNVEV (reference sequence). The CDR3 is 10 residues long. V was clipped by 8 bases and J by 7 bases, with 6 bases between them. CDR3 in amino acids: CASGRQPQHF. The CDR3 DNA follows: TGTGCCAGCGGCAGACAGCCCCAGCATTTT.

The chain is built from TRBV7-6 and TRBJ1-2; D call uncertain. The CDR3 extends over 17 amino acids. CDR1 is SGHVS, CDR2 FNYEAQ, per germline. With 5 bases removed from V and 0 bases from J, the gap between germline ends came to 19 bases. CDR3 protein: CASSPALDGRPNYGYTF. CDR3 DNA sequence: TGTGCCAGCAGCCCCGCCTTGGACGGGAGGCCTAACTATGGCTACACCTTC.

V usage is TRBV9 and J usage is TRBJ2-2, with 13 bases identical to TRBD2. The CDR3 is made up of 18 amino acids. V gave up 3 bases and J gave up 3 bases; unmatched junction bases: 8. Looked up from germline, CDR1 is SGDLS and CDR2 is YYNGEE. The CDR3 region is CASSATSGGVLHTGELFF. The DNA of the CDR3 is TGTGCCAGCAGCGCTACTAGCGGGGGGGTCCTGCACACCGGGGAGCTGTTTTTT. The full variable domain, completed using reference TRBV9 and TRBJ2-2, is DSGVTQTPKHLITATGQRVTLRCSPRSGDLSVYWYQQSLDQGLQFLIQYYNGEERAKGNILERFSAQQFPDLHSELNLSSLELGDSALYFCASSATSGGVLHTGELFFGEGSRLTVL.